The 32 T cell receptor beta chains listed next were all sequenced from one sample in a study of spatial heterogeneity in lung cancer. Noted time point: sample taken at primary tumor resection. No cell sorting; template was whole RNA from tumor, lung tissue or PBMC. In TCRdb, the 5' RACE reads were re-called with MiXCR into one record per CDR3 protein. The sample includes some 83,000 distinct CDR3 sequences, about a fifth seen only once; the top ten take about 6.6%. Material: PBMCs, obtained at surgery. These receptors all come from a male donor with early-stage non-small cell lung cancer.

Here the CDR3 DNA reads TGTGCCTGGAGTGTGGAGTCGGGACTTGAGCAGTTCTTC. Translated, it gives CAWSVESGLEQFF. The gene calls are TRBV30 and TRBJ2-1, with D perhaps TRBD2 (6 bases). Germline-derived CDR1 and CDR2 are GTSNPN and SVGIG (reference sequence). This CDR3 is 13 amino acids long. V was pared by 0 bases and J by 9 bases, with 12 bases between.

The chain combines TRBV6-4 with TRBJ2-4; D is possibly TRBD1 (6 bases). There are 12 residues in the CDR3. The germline V and J ends were trimmed by 6 bases and 8 bases, with 11 bases remaining between them. Germline values: CDR1 MRHNA, CDR2 SNTAGT. The CDR3 coding sequence is TGTGCCAGCAGAGGGGACAATGACATTCAGTACTTC. This codes for CASRGDNDIQYF.

This clonotype was counted a few times. The chain uses TRBV28 and TRBJ1-5; the D is unclear. Germline CDR1 MDHEN, CDR2 SYDVKM. CDR3 length: 15 amino acids. The germline V and J ends were trimmed by 3 bases and 0 bases, with 9 bases remaining between them. CDR3 amino acids: CASSLVGISNQPQHF. The CDR3 DNA is TGTGCCAGCAGTTTGGTAGGGATTAGCAATCAGCCCCAGCATTTT.

This clonotype has only one observation. This sequence joins TRBV2 and TRBJ2-1; 14 bases agree with TRBD2. CDR3 length equals 15 residues. CDR1 SNHLY and CDR2 FYNNEI come from the germline V gene. The V and J ends lost 3 bases and 8 bases, in that order; junction bases with no gene match: 3. The CDR3 region has the DNA TGTGCCAGCAGTGAGACTAGCGGGGGGGCCGATGAGCAGTTCTTC. It codes for CASSETSGGADEQFF. Variable domain in full (rest from reference TRBV2 and TRBJ2-1): EPEVTQTPSHQVTQMGQEVILRCVPISNHLYFYWYRQILGQKVEFLVSFYNNEISEKSEIFDDQFSVERPDGSNFTLKIRSTKLEDSAMYFCASSETSGGADEQFFGPGTRLTVL.

Details on this clonotype: A much larger clone differs by one base, so this may be a read error. V usage is TRBV7-9 and J usage is TRBJ1-1, with D hard to call. Germline assignment: CDR1 SEHNR and CDR2 FQNEAQ (reference sequence). The CDR3 runs to 13 residues. V was cut by 3 bases and J by 2 bases, with 7 bases left in between. In DNA, the CDR3 is TGTGCCAGCAGCTTTACAGAAAACACTGAAGCTTTCTTT. This translates into CASSFTENTEAFF.

In its sample, this clonotype was seen a few times. This sequence joins TRBV28 and TRBJ2-5; a weak D match, TRBD2 (6 bases). The CDR3 spans 15 residues. V lost 3 bases and J 10 bases, leaving 21 bases between the germline ends. Looked up from germline, CDR1 is MDHEN and CDR2 is SYDVKM. CDR3: CASSFGGTQGTGQYF. The DNA of the CDR3 is TGTGCCAGCAGTTTTGGCGGGACCCAAGGAACGGGCCAGTACTTC.

A few counts support this clonotype. The CDR3 DNA reads as TGTGCCAGCAGCTTGGGGGAGGAGGAAAAACTGTTTTTT. As protein: CASSLGEEEKLFF. The V call is TRBV5-5, the J call TRBJ1-4; no clear D. Germline V gene data show CDR1 as SGHKS and CDR2 as YYEKEE (reference sequence). V lost 0 bases and J lost 8, with 8 bases in between. The length of the CDR3 is 13 residues.

The chain employs TRBV11-3 and TRBJ2-5; D is possibly TRBD1 (6 bases). CDR3 length: 14 amino acids. CDR1 is SGHNT and CDR2 is YENEEA in the germline V gene. V lost 1 base and J lost 2, with 8 bases in between. This CDR3 reads CASSLGQEQETQYF. The DNA for the CDR3 is TGTGCCAGCAGCTTAGGACAGGAACAAGAGACCCAGTACTTC.

This clonotype was seen more than once but under ten times. The V and J genes are TRBV2 and TRBJ1-1; D is undetermined. Trimming shortened V by 6 bases and J by 3 bases, and 11 bases separated the two germline ends. Germline values: CDR1 SNHLY, CDR2 FYNNEI. This CDR3 region has 13 residues. The chain's CDR3 is CASRVEGDTEAFF. CDR3 bases: TGTGCCAGCAGGGTGGAGGGAGACACTGAAGCTTTCTTT.

This clonotype has just a few counts. The J gene is TRBJ1-3, the V gene TRBV29-1; D gene ambiguous. CDR3 length: 14 amino acids. V was trimmed by 4 bases and J by 4 bases, leaving 14 bases between them. From germline, CDR1 is SQVTM and CDR2 ANQGSEA. CDR3 bases: TGCAGCGTTGGAAGCGCCGGGATAGGAAACACCATATATTTT. As protein: CSVGSAGIGNTIYF.

This clonotype was counted at least ten times. The chain joins TRBV28 to TRBJ2-2, with D perhaps matching TRBD1 (6 bases). This CDR3 contains 14 residues. The V end was cut by 5 bases, the J end by 5 bases, with 12 bases between. Looked up from germline, CDR1 is MDHEN and CDR2 is SYDVKM. The chain's CDR3 is CASSDRRMTGELFF. CDR3 in DNA: TGTGCCAGCAGTGACAGGCGCATGACCGGGGAGCTGTTTTTT.

The chain recombines TRBV7-2 with TRBJ1-5, with D possibly TRBD1 on 5 matching bases. The V and J ends lost 0 bases and 3 bases respectively, with 9 bases between them. Per the germline V gene, CDR1 is SGHTA and CDR2 is FQGNSA. The CDR3 is made up of 15 amino acids. Here the CDR3 reads CASSLAGQANQPQHF. The CDR3 nucleotides are TGTGCCAGCAGCTTAGCCGGACAAGCCAATCAGCCCCAGCATTTT.

This chain joins TRBV29-1 and TRBJ2-5, with 8 nucleotides matching TRBD2. Germline V gene data show CDR1 as SQVTM and CDR2 as ANQGSEA. This CDR3 region has 12 residues. Losses at the gene ends were 3 bases for V and 4 bases for J; bases not matched to a gene: 1. In DNA form, the CDR3 reads TGCAGCGTTGAGGCGGGAGGAGAGACCCAGTACTTC. Protein: CSVEAGGETQYF.

This clonotype has a handful of counts. This rearrangement joins TRBV20-1 to TRBJ1-4, with D tentatively TRBD1 (5 bases). The CDR3 runs to 15 residues. V was trimmed by 0 bases and J by 3 bases, leaving 11 bases between them. CDR1 is DFQATT and CDR2 is SNEGSKA in the germline V gene (reference sequence). The CDR3 DNA reads TGCAGTGCTAGAGATATGGGGCTAGCTAATGAAAAACTGTTTTTT. Protein product: CSARDMGLANEKLFF.

In its sample, this clonotype was seen many times. The V gene is TRBV29-1, the J gene TRBJ1-5; D unresolved. V lost 4 bases, J lost 0 bases, and 4 bases lay in between. The CDR3 covers 12 residues. Germline assignment: CDR1 SQVTM and CDR2 ANQGSEA. The CDR3 reads CSVGYSNQPQHF. CDR3 sequence (DNA): TGCAGCGTTGGATATAGCAATCAGCCCCAGCATTTT.

The chain uses TRBV19 and TRBJ2-2, with D unresolved. CDR3 size: 12 residues. V was shortened by 3 bases and J by 10 bases, with 9 bases between the two germline ends. CDR1 LNHDA and CDR2 SQIVND come from the germline V gene (reference sequence). DNA for the CDR3: TGTGCCAGTAGTATCTTCGGAGTGGAGCTGTTTTTT. Translation gives CASSIFGVELFF.

This chain uses TRBV3-1 with TRBJ2-3; 10 bases are shared with TRBD2. Germline V gene data show CDR1 as LGHDT and CDR2 as YNNKEL (reference sequence). The CDR3 length is 17 residues. V dropped 4 bases and J dropped 5; count of bases not matched to a gene: 12. CDR3 sequence: CASSLPSSGRSGDTQYF. As DNA, the CDR3 is TGTGCCAGCAGCCTACCATCTAGCGGGAGATCGGGAGATACGCAGTATTTT.

This clonotype was seen a few times. The chain has TRBV30 and TRBJ1-6; D not certain. Germline V gene data show CDR1 as GTSNPN and CDR2 as SVGIG (reference sequence). The CDR3 runs to 13 residues. V was cut by 4 bases and J by 6 bases, with 10 bases left in between. CDR3 in DNA: TGTGCCTGGACCGTCGGGAGTAATTCACCCCTCCACTTT. Encoded protein: CAWTVGSNSPLHF.

This clonotype was seen a single time. V usage is TRBV2 and J usage is TRBJ1-1, with 8 bases that match TRBD1. Germline loops: CDR1 SNHLY, CDR2 FYNNEI. Trimming removed 8 bases from V and 0 bases from J; junction bases left unmatched: 2. The CDR3 has 13 residues. The CDR3 DNA is TGTGCCAGCCAGGACAGGGTGAACACTGAAGCTTTCTTT. Translating gives CASQDRVNTEAFF.

This sequence joins TRBV9 and TRBJ2-7; D is perhaps TRBD2 (6 bases). This CDR3 comprises 15 residues. The germline V gene has CDR1 SGDLS and CDR2 YYNGEE. V was clipped by 5 bases and J by 6 bases, with 21 bases between them. This CDR3 is CASSGTPGLPSEQYF. CDR3 sequence (DNA): TGTGCCAGCAGTGGGACGCCGGGACTCCCCAGCGAGCAGTACTTC.

This clonotype was observed a handful of times. V gene TRBV28 combines with J gene TRBJ2-7; D is ambiguous. V was cut by 1 base and J by 6 bases, with 16 bases left in between. CDR3 length: 15 residues. Per germline, CDR1 MDHEN and CDR2 SYDVKM. Written as DNA, the CDR3 is TGTGCCAGCAGTTTATCAGGCTCCTCCGTTTCCGAGCAGTACTTC. It codes for CASSLSGSSVSEQYF.

V and J are TRBV28 and TRBJ2-7; D is uncertain. Trimming removed 5 bases at V and 1 base at J, with 12 bases between. The germline CDR1 and CDR2 sequences are MDHEN and SYDVKM. The CDR3 totals 14 residues. The CDR3 region is CASSPYLRSYEQYF. The CDR3 DNA is TGTGCCAGCAGTCCTTACCTGAGGTCCTACGAGCAGTACTTC.

The chain uses TRBV9 and TRBJ1-1, with D tentatively TRBD1 (5 bases). Germline lookup yields CDR1 SGDLS and CDR2 YYNGEE. Trimming removed 0 bases at V and 6 bases at J, with 12 bases between. The CDR3 is 14 residues long. The CDR3 DNA reads as TGTGCCAGCAGCGTAGATCCCCAGGGCGCTGAAGCTTTCTTT. Translating gives CASSVDPQGAEAFF.

This rearrangement joins TRBV5-4 to TRBJ1-5, with a possible D match to TRBD1 (5 bases). The CDR3 is made up of 15 amino acids. The V end lost 3 bases, the J end lost 0 bases, and 10 bases lay between the germline ends. CDR1 and CDR2 from the germline V gene are SGHNT and YYREEE (reference sequence). The CDR3 loop reads CASSSGVDSNQPQHF. CDR3 nucleotides: TGTGCCAGCAGCTCGGGGGTAGATAGCAATCAGCCCCAGCATTTT.

This clonotype was detected many times. This chain joins TRBV12-3 or TRBV12-4 and TRBJ2-7; 7 positions agree with TRBD2. Trimming removed 6 bases from V and 7 bases from J; junction bases left unmatched: 9. The CDR3 loop spans 13 amino acids. CDR3 sequence: CASSFSTGGEQYF. As DNA, the CDR3 is TGTGCCAGCAGCTTCTCTACGGGGGGAGAGCAGTACTTC.

This rearrangement joins TRBV20-1 to TRBJ2-3, with D possibly TRBD2 on 7 matching bases. Trimming removed 0 bases from V and 4 bases from J, with 14 bases in between. Looked up from germline, CDR1 is DFQATT and CDR2 is SNEGSKA (reference sequence). The CDR3 is 15 amino acids. CDR3 protein: CSARDPRGGPDTQYF. As DNA, the CDR3 is TGCAGTGCTAGAGATCCCAGGGGAGGGCCAGATACGCAGTATTTT.

CDR3 residues: CASSFLRGALTGELFF. CDR3 in DNA: TGTGCCAGCAGTTTTTTGCGGGGGGCCTTGACCGGGGAGCTGTTTTTT. This chain links TRBV28 with TRBJ2-2; 8 nucleotides line up with TRBD2. The trim removed 3 bases at V and 5 bases at J, leaving 8 bases unmatched. This CDR3 is 16 amino acids long. Germline CDR1 reads MDHEN; CDR2 reads SYDVKM.

J is TRBJ2-7 and V is TRBV2; 8 nucleotides agree with TRBD1. V gave up 10 bases and J gave up 3 bases; unmatched junction bases: 8. The germline V gene encodes CDR1 SNHLY and CDR2 FYNNEI. This CDR3 has 13 residues. The CDR3 region is CATGPDRDYEQYF. DNA of the CDR3: TGTGCCACAGGCCCGGACAGGGACTACGAGCAGTACTTC.

The chain combines TRBV11-2 with TRBJ1-1; D gene ambiguous. Trimming cost V 5 bases and J 1 base, with 8 bases left between them. Germline CDR1 and CDR2: SGHAT and FQNNGV. The CDR3 is 13 amino acids. CDR3 amino acids: CASSPKRNTEAFF. The CDR3, as DNA: TGTGCCAGCAGCCCTAAACGGAACACTGAAGCTTTCTTT.

A note on this clonotype: A read error may account for a junction end that differs from germline. The V and J genes are TRBV10-3 and TRBJ2-7; D uncertain. There are 12 residues in the CDR3. Germline CDR1 ENHRY, CDR2 SYGVKD. CDR3 sequence reads: CAIRGTDFEPYF. The CDR3 DNA is TGTGCCATCAGGGGTACAGATTTCGAGCCGTACTTC.

This clonotype was counted between two and nine times. The chain joins TRBV29-1 to TRBJ1-4; D call uncertain. The CDR3 has 14 residues. The germline gives CDR1 SQVTM, CDR2 ANQGSEA. Trimming took off 8 bases at V and 8 bases at J, with 21 bases between the two ends. The CDR3 spells CSFYEDELREKLFF. CDR3 bases: TGCAGCTTCTACGAGGACGAACTTAGGGAAAAACTGTTTTTT.

This clonotype was counted between two and nine times. The chain carries TRBV13 and TRBJ1-6, with D possibly matching TRBD1 (6 bases). With 2 bases removed from V and 14 bases from J, the gap between germline ends came to 19 bases. Germline V lookup: CDR1 PRHDT, CDR2 FYEKMQ (reference sequence). This CDR3 region has 15 residues. The CDR3 loop is CASSLLGQPSTSLHF. In DNA form, the CDR3 reads TGTGCCAGCAGCTTACTTGGACAGCCGTCGACGTCCCTCCACTTT.